One and the same sample provided the 18 T cell receptor beta chains below, sequenced in a study of beta chain features in type 1 diabetes. The sequenced template was cDNA made from the entire isolated RNA. This table comes from immunoSEQ multiplex PCR, and its TCRdb copy is limited to in-frame clones, with some not included. The table lists about 620,000 clones, roughly 16% of them singletons. The sample consisted of naive CD4+ T cells from blood. All receptors come from a man aged 18 to 30 in good health.

This clone was seen a handful of times. The chain uses TRBV7-3 and TRBJ2-3; D possibly matches TRBD1 or TRBD2 (5 bases each). Germline V gene lookup returns CDR1 SGHTA and CDR2 FQGTGA. This CDR3 has 13 residues. Trimming removed 5 bases from V and 6 bases from J, with 12 bases in between. CDR3: CASSGTAIDTQYF. CDR3 sequence (DNA): TGTGCCAGCAGCGGGACCGCCATCGATACGCAGTATTTT. The variable domain in full, completed from reference TRBV7-3 and TRBJ2-3, reads GAGVSQTPSNKVTEKGKYVELRCDPISGHTALYWYRQSLGQGPEFLIYFQGTGAADDSGLPNDRFFAVRPEGSVSTLKIQRTERGDSAVYLCASSGTAIDTQYFGPGTRLTVL.

This clone was counted a few times. CDR3 nucleotide sequence: TGTGCCAGCAGCTTAGTACTAGCGGCCAATGAGCAGTTCTTC. Its translation: CASSLVLAANEQFF. The chain couples TRBV7-2 to TRBJ2-1; TRBD2 matches at 8 bases. Germline-derived CDR1 and CDR2 are SGHTA and FQGNSA. This CDR3 is 14 amino acids long. With 1 base clipped from V and 6 bases from J, the junction kept 2 bases outside the gene matches.

The chain uses TRBV14 and TRBJ1-4; 11 nucleotides line up with TRBD1. The germline V gene has CDR1 SGHDN and CDR2 FVKESK. CDR3 length equals 16 residues. V lost 6 bases, J lost 6 bases, and 9 bases stayed unmatched. CDR3 DNA: TGTGCCAGCAGTCCCGGGACAGGGGGATGGTATGAAAAACTGTTTTTT. This codes for CASSPGTGGWYEKLFF.

This clone came up a few times. The chain employs TRBV28 and TRBJ1-2; tentative D call: TRBD1 (5 bases). CDR3 length equals 14 residues. V shed 1 base and J shed 3 bases, with 9 bases lying between them. Germline-derived CDR1 and CDR2 are MDHEN and SYDVKM. Here the CDR3 reads CASSLSGEDYGYTF. The CDR3 DNA reads as TGTGCCAGCAGTTTATCGGGGGAAGACTATGGCTACACCTTC.

This chain connects TRBV19 to TRBJ2-1; D is ambiguous. The CDR3 is 15 residues long. V lost 3 bases, J lost 0 bases, and 9 bases lay in between. The germline V gene encodes CDR1 LNHDA and CDR2 SQIVND (reference sequence). CDR3 nucleotides: TGTGCCAGTAGTATGGTCGCAGACTCCTACAATGAGCAGTTCTTC. Translated, it gives CASSMVADSYNEQFF.

This clone was detected only a few times. The chain links TRBV27 to TRBJ1-5, with 8 bases that match TRBD1. V gave up 5 bases and J gave up 3 bases; unmatched junction bases: 6. Per germline, CDR1 MNHEY and CDR2 SMNVEV (reference sequence). CDR3 length equals 15 residues. The chain's CDR3 is CASSPRDRNNQPQHF. In nucleotides, the CDR3 is TGTGCCAGCAGTCCCCGGGACAGGAACAATCAGCCCCAGCATTTT.

This clone has more than one count but fewer than ten. V and J are TRBV5-1 and TRBJ2-5, with 7 bases aligning to TRBD1. CDR3 length: 14 residues. Trimming cost V 4 bases and J 1 base; bases outside gene matches: 4. Per germline, CDR1 SGHRS and CDR2 YFSETQ. CDR3 amino acids: CASSQGTAQETQYF. The CDR3 nucleotides read TGCGCCAGCAGCCAGGGGACAGCCCAAGAGACCCAGTACTTC.

This clone has just a few counts. V gene TRBV7-2 combines with J gene TRBJ2-1, with 7 bases that match TRBD1. CDR1 is SGHTA and CDR2 is FQGNSA in the germline V gene. The V segment lost 6 bases and the J segment 2 bases; nucleotides outside the gene matches: 10. This CDR3 spans 16 amino acids. As DNA, the CDR3 is TGTGCCAGCAGAGGAGACCGGGACAGAGCCTACAATGAGCAGTTCTTC. Amino acids: CASRGDRDRAYNEQFF.

V usage is TRBV20-1 and J usage is TRBJ1-1, with 8 bases lining up with TRBD1. V shed 2 bases and J 8 bases; nucleotides not matched to a gene: 1. CDR1 is DFQATT and CDR2 is SNEGSKA in the germline V gene (reference sequence). The CDR3 extends over 11 amino acids. DNA of the CDR3: TGCAGTGCTAGAAGGGACAGGGAAGCTTTCTTT. Encoded protein: CSARRDREAFF.

In this sample, this clone turned up a few times. The chain couples TRBV4-3 to TRBJ1-1, with 7 bases identical to TRBD1. The CDR3 covers 15 residues. Germline CDR1 and CDR2: LGHNA and YSLEER. V gave up 4 bases and J gave up 4 bases; unmatched junction bases: 9. The chain's CDR3 is CASSRQTGVRTEAFF. CDR3 coding DNA: TGCGCCAGCAGCCGTCAAACAGGGGTCCGCACTGAAGCTTTCTTT.

This clone was seen more than once but under ten times. The rearrangement uses TRBV9 and TRBJ2-2, with 10 bases identical to TRBD2. V trimming: 0 bases; J trimming: 6 bases; junction bases outside the gene matches: 8. CDR3 length: 17 amino acids. CDR1 and CDR2 (germline): SGDLS, YYNGEE. For the CDR3, the DNA is TGTGCCAGCAGCGTAGAGCCAGCGGGGGGGACAGCCGGGGAGCTGTTTTTT. Its protein is CASSVEPAGGTAGELFF.

This chain links TRBV5-1 with TRBJ2-1; 9 bases align to TRBD2. Germline trimming cut 3 bases from V and 2 bases from J; bases unmatched to any gene: 15. Germline V gene lookup returns CDR1 SGHRS and CDR2 YFSETQ. CDR3 size: 19 residues. The CDR3 reads CASSSRRPGLAGPYNEQFF. CDR3 DNA sequence: TGCGCCAGCAGCTCGCGGAGGCCTGGTCTAGCGGGACCCTACAATGAGCAGTTCTTC.

CDR3 loop: CASRRGGQFEKLFF. CDR3 nucleotide sequence: TGTGCCAGCAGACGAGGGGGCCAGTTTGAAAAACTGTTTTTT. The chain joins TRBV7-6 to TRBJ1-4; 7 bases map to TRBD1. The CDR3 totals 14 residues. Trimming took 6 bases from V and 7 from J; bases not matched to a gene: 8. From germline, CDR1 is SGHVS and CDR2 FNYEAQ. The full variable domain, rest sourced from reference TRBV7-6 and TRBJ1-4, is GAGVSQSPRYKVTKRGQDVALRCDPISGHVSLYWYRQALGQGPEFLTYFNYEAQQDKSGLPNDRFSAERPEGSISTLTIQRTEQRDSAMYRCASRRGGQFEKLFFGSGTQLSVL.

The J gene is TRBJ2-1, the V gene TRBV18; TRBD2 is a possible D gene (6 bases). There are 15 residues in the CDR3. Germline-derived CDR1 and CDR2 are KGHSH and LQKENI. Trimming took 3 bases from V and 0 from J, leaving 9 bases between them. The CDR3 DNA reads TGTGCCAGCTCACCTGGGGGGATCTCCTACAATGAGCAGTTCTTC. Protein: CASSPGGISYNEQFF.

This clone was counted a few times. This chain links TRBV21-1 with TRBJ1-4. TRBV21-1 is an annotated pseudogene. This CDR3 region has 15 residues. As DNA, the CDR3 is TGTGCCAGCAGCAAAGACCCGACGGTGAATGAAAAACTGTTTTTT. This gives the protein CASSKDPTVNEKLFF.

There are a few counts of this clone. The chain combines TRBV5-4 with TRBJ1-2; D remains ambiguous. This CDR3 has 13 amino acids. Trimming shortened V by 3 bases and J by 3 bases, and 9 bases separated the two germline ends. CDR1 and CDR2 (germline): SGHNT, YYREEE (reference sequence). The chain's CDR3 is CASSSDFYYGYTF. The CDR3 DNA reads TGTGCCAGCAGCTCGGATTTTTACTATGGCTACACCTTC. The variable domain in full, with the rest retrieved from reference TRBV5-4 and TRBJ1-2, is ETGVTQSPTHLIKTRGQQVTLRCSSQSGHNTVSWYQQALGQGPQFIFQYYREEENGRGNFPPRFSGLQFPNYSSELNVNALELDDSALYLCASSSDFYYGYTFGSGTRLTVV.

The V and J genes are TRBV7-9 and TRBJ1-1; TRBD1 matches at 7 bases. Trimming removed 5 bases from V and 4 bases from J; junction bases left unmatched: 7. The germline CDR1 and CDR2 sequences are SEHNR and FQNEAQ (reference sequence). The CDR3 has 14 residues. The CDR3 loop is CASSRQGGGTEAFF. The CDR3 DNA follows: TGTGCCAGCAGCCGCCAGGGGGGAGGCACTGAAGCTTTCTTT.

The chain joins TRBV29-1 to TRBJ2-7; D gene unclear. The CDR3 length is 15 residues. CDR1 is SQVTM and CDR2 is ANQGSEA in the germline V gene. V was pared by 5 bases and J by 2 bases, with 19 bases between. As DNA, the CDR3 is TGCAGCGTTCGGTCGGACGGGCCTCCCCCCTACGAGCAGTACTTC. It encodes CSVRSDGPPPYEQYF.